The 7 T cell receptor beta chains presented below share a single source sample, sequenced in a study of T cell clonality in common variable immunodeficiency (dated by TCRdb to about 2015). Points the paper makes about the study in general: Reportedly, TCRbeta sequences from CVID had fewer deletions and N-nucleotide insertions, and highly modified clones with 13 or more V deletions were absent from CVID.

Library preparation was by the immunoSEQ multiplex PCR assay. The clones in this table, taken by TCRdb from immuneACCESS, are in-frame only. Not every clone is retained; where verified, under half of the shortfall comes from an unresolved V gene, and the cause of the rest is unknown. This sample is represented by roughly 40,000 clones, with no singletons among them. The top ten clonotypes cover under 6.5% of the sample. What these receptors recognize is not known. The specimen was peripheral blood mononuclear cells. The receptor source for this set is a human donor with common variable immunodeficiency.

At least ten counts were recorded for this clone. The read falls 3 residues short of the CDR3 end, and the missing part is taken from the germline J gene. The chain carries TRBV20-1 and TRBJ2-6, with TRBD1 matching 8 bases. Per germline, CDR1 DFQATT and CDR2 SNEGSKA (reference sequence). The CDR3 sequence is 17 residues long. The V segment lost 5 bases and the J segment 0 bases; nucleotides outside the gene matches: 9. The sequenced part of the CDR3 DNA is TGCAGTGCTGTGGGGACAGGTCTTGTCTCTGGGGCCAACGTC. It translates to CSAVGTGLVSGANV. The entire CDR3 is CSAVGTGLVSGANVLTF.

This clone was observed a handful of times. The CDR3 extends 3 residues past the end of the read, so its final part is completed from the germline J gene. The rearrangement joins TRBV19 to TRBJ2-3, with D possibly being TRBD2 (7 bases). This CDR3 has 14 residues. Germline V CDR1 and CDR2: LNHDA, SQIVND (reference sequence). The CDR3 is CASSIDRGGDAQYF. The sequenced CDR3 bases are TGTGCCAGTAGTATAGATCGAGGGGGGGATGCG. The variable domain in full, with the rest retrieved from reference TRBV19 and TRBJ2-3, is DGGITQSPKYLFRKEGQNVTLSCEQNLNHDAMYWYRQDPGQGLRLIYYSQIVNDFQKGDIAEGYSVSREKKESFPLTVTSAQKNPTAFYLCASSIDRGGDAQYFGPGTRLTVL.

In this sample, this clone turned up a few times. The CDR3 end is not reached by the read, which stops 3 residues before it; the germline J gene fills it in. The J gene is TRBJ2-7, the V gene TRBV29-1; 8 bases line up with TRBD1. In germline, CDR1 is SQVTM, CDR2 ANQGSEA. The CDR3 spans 13 residues. Trimming cost V 7 bases and J 0 bases; bases outside gene matches: 5. CDR3 loop: CSARTGSSYEQYF. Partial CDR3 DNA: TGCAGCGCGCGGACAGGGAGCTCCTACGAG.

This clone was seen a handful of times. The DNA ends 3 residues before the CDR3 does, and the rest of the CDR3 is filled in from the germline J gene. This chain connects TRBV7-2 to TRBJ1-3, with D unresolved. Germline values: CDR1 SGHTA, CDR2 FQGNSA. V lost 6 bases and J lost 2, with 8 bases in between. The CDR3 is made up of 13 amino acids. The CDR3 spells CASSRSTGNTIYF. Incomplete CDR3 DNA: TGTGCCAGCAGTCGTAGTACTGGAAACACC.

About this clone: The CDR3 end is not reached by the read, which stops 3 residues before it; the germline J gene fills it in. V is TRBV7-9 and J is TRBJ2-1, with D tentatively TRBD2 (5 bases). This CDR3 spans 15 amino acids. Germline CDR1 reads SEHNR; CDR2 reads FQNEAQ (reference sequence). Trimming took 5 bases from V and 4 from J, leaving 15 bases between them. Here the CDR3 reads CASSTGLGKYNEQFF. CDR3 DNA, as far as it was read: TGTGCCAGCAGCACCGGACTGGGCAAATACAATGAG.

This clone occurred many times. The CDR3 DNA, read in part, is TGTGCCAGCGGACACCGGGTGGGAGGGGACAATGAG. Translated: CASGHRVGGDNE. The whole CDR3 sequence reads CASGHRVGGDNEQFF. This chain connects TRBV7-9 to TRBJ2-1; 7 bases are a match to TRBD2. The missing CDR3 end, 3 residues past where the read stops, is filled in from the germline J gene. CDR1 is SEHNR, CDR2 FQNEAQ, per germline (reference sequence). This CDR3 has 15 residues. With V trimmed by 8 bases and J by 5 bases, 12 bases remained unmatched.

A word on this clone: The CDR3 end lies 3 residues beyond the end of the read and is filled in from the germline J gene. V usage is TRBV2 and J usage is TRBJ2-7, with a tentative D call TRBD2 (6 bases). This CDR3 comprises 12 residues. With 8 bases removed from V and 5 bases from J, the gap between germline ends came to 13 bases. Germline CDR1 SNHLY, CDR2 FYNNEI. The DNA read from the CDR3 is TGTGCCAGCGGGCTAGCGCTGAACGAG. Translated, it gives CASGLALNE. The entire CDR3 sequence reads CASGLALNEQYF. Filled out from reference TRBV2 and TRBJ2-7, the complete variable domain reads EPEVTQTPSHQVTQMGQEVILRCVPISNHLYFYWYRQILGQKVEFLVSFYNNEISEKSEIFDDQFSVERPDGSNFTLKIRSTKLEDSAMYFCASGLALNEQYFGPGTRLTVT.